Sequencing of this TCR beta chain was carried out in a study of T-cell memory formation after mild COVID-19. TCRdb reanalysed the 5' RACE reads using MiXCR and keeps one entry per CDR3 protein. The profile shows fewer than 350,000 distinct CDR3 sequences, 8% to 9% of them singletons. The V and J ends lost 1 base and 3 bases respectively, with 13 bases between them. Germline V gives CDR1 LGHNA, CDR2 YNFKEQ. The CDR3 runs to 15 residues. This clonotype has only a few counts. J is TRBJ2-7 and V is TRBV4-2, with a weak D call TRBD2 (6 bases). Material: PBMCs or a T cell subset sorted from them (not recorded which). This TCR was sampled from a man between 18 and 35 years old who had mild COVID-19 (a few samples of this study predate the infection). Cell type and time point are not known. DNA of the CDR3: TGTGCCAGCAGCCAAGCTCGGGAGAGCATCTACGAGCAGTACTTC. Its translation: CASSQARESIYEQYF.